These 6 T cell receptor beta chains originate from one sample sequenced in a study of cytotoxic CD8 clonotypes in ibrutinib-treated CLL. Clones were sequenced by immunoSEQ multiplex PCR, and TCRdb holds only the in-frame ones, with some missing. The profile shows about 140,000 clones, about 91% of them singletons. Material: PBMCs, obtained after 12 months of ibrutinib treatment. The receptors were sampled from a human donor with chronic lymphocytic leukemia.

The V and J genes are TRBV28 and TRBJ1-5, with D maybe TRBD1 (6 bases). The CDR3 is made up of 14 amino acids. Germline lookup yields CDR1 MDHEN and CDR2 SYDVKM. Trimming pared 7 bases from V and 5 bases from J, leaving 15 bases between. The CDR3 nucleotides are TGTGCCAGCATCGGTATTTCAGGGGATCAGCCCCAGCATTTT. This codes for CASIGISGDQPQHF.

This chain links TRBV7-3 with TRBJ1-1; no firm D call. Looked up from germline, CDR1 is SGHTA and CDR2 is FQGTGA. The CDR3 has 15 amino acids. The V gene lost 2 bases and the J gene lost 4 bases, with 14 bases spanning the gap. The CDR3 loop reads CASSLLRQDRTEAFF. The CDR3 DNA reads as TGTGCCAGCAGCTTACTGCGCCAGGATCGCACTGAAGCTTTCTTT.

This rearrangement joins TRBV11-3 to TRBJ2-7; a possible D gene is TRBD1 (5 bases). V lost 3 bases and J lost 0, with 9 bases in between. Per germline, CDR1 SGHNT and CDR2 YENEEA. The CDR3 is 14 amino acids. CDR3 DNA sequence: TGTGCCAGCAGCTTTCAGGGCAGCTCCTACGAGCAGTACTTC. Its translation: CASSFQGSSYEQYF.

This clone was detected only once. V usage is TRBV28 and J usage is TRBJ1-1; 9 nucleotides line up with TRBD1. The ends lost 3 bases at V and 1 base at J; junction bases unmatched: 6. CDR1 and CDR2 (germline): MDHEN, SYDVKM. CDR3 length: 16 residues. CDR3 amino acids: CASSFLQGAGNTEAFF. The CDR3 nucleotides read TGTGCCAGCAGTTTTCTACAGGGGGCAGGGAACACTGAAGCTTTCTTT.

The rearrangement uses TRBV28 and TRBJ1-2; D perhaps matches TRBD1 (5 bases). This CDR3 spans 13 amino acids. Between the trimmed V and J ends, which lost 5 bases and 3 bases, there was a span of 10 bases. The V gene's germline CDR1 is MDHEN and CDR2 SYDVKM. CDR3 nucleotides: TGTGCCAGCAGTGAGCGGGGGGACTATGGCTACACCTTC. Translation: CASSERGDYGYTF.

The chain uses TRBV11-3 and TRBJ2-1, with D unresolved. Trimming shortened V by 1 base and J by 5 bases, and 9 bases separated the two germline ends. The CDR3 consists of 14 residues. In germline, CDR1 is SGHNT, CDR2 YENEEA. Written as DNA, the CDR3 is TGTGCCAGCAGCTTAGGAGACCACGACAATGAGCAGTTCTTC. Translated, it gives CASSLGDHDNEQFF.